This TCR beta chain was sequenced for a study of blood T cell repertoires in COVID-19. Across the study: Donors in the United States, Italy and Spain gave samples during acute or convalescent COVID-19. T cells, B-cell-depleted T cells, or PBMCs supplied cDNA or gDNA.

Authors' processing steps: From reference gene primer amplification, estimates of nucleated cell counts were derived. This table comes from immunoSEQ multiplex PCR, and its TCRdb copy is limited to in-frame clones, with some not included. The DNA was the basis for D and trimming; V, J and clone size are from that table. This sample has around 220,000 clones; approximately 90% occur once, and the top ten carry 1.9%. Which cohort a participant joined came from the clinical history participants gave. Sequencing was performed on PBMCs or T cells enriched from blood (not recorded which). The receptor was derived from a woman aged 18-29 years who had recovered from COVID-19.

The CDR3 coding sequence is TGTGCCAGCAGTGAAGGGGCCAGGGCAATACCGGAAGCTTTCTTT. The encoded protein is CASSEGARAIPEAFF. The rearrangement uses TRBV2 and TRBJ1-1; weak D call: TRBD1 (5 bases). The CDR3 has 15 amino acids. The V and J ends lost 1 base and 8 bases respectively, with 17 bases between them. Germline assignment: CDR1 SNHLY and CDR2 FYNNEI.